This TCR beta chain was identified in a study of CXCR3-negative and CXCR3-positive naive CD8 T cells. Via 5' RACE with UMI labels, TRB cDNA libraries were prepared. TCRdb reanalyzed the 5' RACE reads and collapses them to one entry per CDR3 protein, without DNA. Reported are roughly 70,000 distinct CDR3 sequences; the ten largest clones contain approximately 1.5%. Germline V CDR1 and CDR2: KGHSH, LQKENI. The length of the CDR3 is 19 residues. Per CD8+ T cell subset, triplicate sorts of fewer than 350,000 cells each were done. The clonotype originates from a human donor in good health. Some clones in this sample may be carry-over from other donors' samples. The rearrangement joins TRBV18 to TRBJ2-3; the D gene TCRdb calls, TRBD2, cannot be checked with no DNA. Sequenced material: naive CXCR3- CD8+ T cells from blood. Subset noted: CD45RO-CCR7+CD27+CD95- naive CD8+ T cells lacking CXCR3 (TNR3-). The CDR3 protein is CASSPLAGLAGADTDTQYF.